This T cell receptor beta chain was identified during a study of T cells in Graves' hyperthyroidism and ophthalmopathy. General study results and limits: From stable hyperthyroidism, ophthalmopathy was separated by a 13 V-J model. Expanded thyroid clonotypes (above 0.001) were mostly also found in blood.

CDR3 length: 15 residues. The germline V gene encodes CDR1 DFQATT and CDR2 SNEGSKA (reference sequence). The junction had 10 bases not matched to a gene; V was cut back by 4 bases and J by 2 bases. Template material for amplifying TCR beta CDR3 regions consisted of RNA transcripts. HTBI primers were used for first-round RT-PCR of the TCR CDR3. TCRdb reanalysed the multiplex PCR reads using MiXCR and keeps one entry per CDR3 protein. The profile shows around 530,000 distinct CDR3 sequences, roughly 18% of them singletons. For this clonotype: Antigen: not known.

This TCR was sampled from a woman aged 18-30 years with Graves' ophthalmopathy. Sequencing input: blood. This sequence joins TRBV20-1 and TRBJ1-1, with 7 bases fitting TRBD1. CDR3 protein: CSAISPDRVNTEAFF. The CDR3 DNA follows: TGCAGTGCTATCTCCCCCGACAGGGTAAACACTGAAGCTTTCTTT.